This T cell receptor beta chain was profiled in a study of blood T cell repertoires in COVID-19 (dated by TCRdb to 2020 to 2022). A note on the overall study: Samples from collaborators originated in the United States, Italy and Spain and spanned both the acute and convalescent phases of COVID-19. The prospective study material was composed of cDNA or gDNA derived from T cells, B-cell-depleted T cells, or PBMCs. The dataset comprised deeply sampled blood TCRbeta repertoires from subjects exposed to, actively infected with, or recovered from COVID-19. The repertoires were released in a freely available public database meant as a resource for research on the immune response to SARS-CoV-2. Samples came from the ongoing ImmuneRACE study (first 160 participants) plus 1,254 subjects from 6 global collaborators. A de-identified subject ID, COVID-19 status, age in years and sex were almost always included in the sample metadata. Where available, HLA class I and class II types were taken from metadata supplied by the sample provider and were not determined by assay-based typing. Here is what the overall study found, with its caveats: Clinical and demographic metadata were provided uncurated, with the amount varying by source and participant.

TCRbeta CDR3 regions were amplified from genomic DNA using the immunoSEQ Assay, a bias-controlled multiplex PCR. Per the original workflow: The number of nucleated cells in each sample was estimated by amplification of reference gene primers within the assay. Sequence reads were collapsed and filtered to measure the absolute abundance of every unique TCRbeta CDR3 rearrangement. Productive Simpson clonality was computed per sample as the square root of Simpson's diversity index over productive rearrangements. Entries here come from immuneACCESS through TCRdb and include only in-frame sequences with V and J called. Some clones fail to appear in such tables; in the studies checked, an unresolved V gene covers under half of the shortfall, and the cause of the remainder is unknown. V, J and clone size are those of that table, while D and trimming were read from the DNA. A total of 150,000 to 160,000 clones appear in this sample, roughly four fifths of them only once. 25% to 30% of the sample is taken by the ten largest.

About this clone itself: Its antigen is not yet known. No clone much larger than this one lies a single base away; base qualities are absent.

Whole blood was collected in K2EDTA tubes by collaborating institutions according to the institutions' own protocols. Collaborator samples were shipped for TCRbeta analysis as frozen whole blood, isolated PBMCs, or DNA extracted from either sample type. This sequence originates from a woman aged 55-70 years with acute or convalescent COVID-19. Sample: peripheral blood.

The CDR3 has the sequence CASRQGSNYGYTF. The base sequence is TGTGCCAGCAGACAGGGATCTAACTATGGCTACACCTTC. This sequence uses TRBV6-5 and TRBJ1-2, and possibly TRBD1, on 6 matching bases. As encoded in the germline V gene, CDR1 is MNHEY while CDR2 is SVGAGI. V loses 6 bases, J loses 0 bases, and the germline ends lie 8 bases apart. Inclusive of the bounding cysteine and phenylalanine, the CDR3 is 13 residues long. Of all the DNA, just the CDR3 is kept, 39 bases in frame from base 1.